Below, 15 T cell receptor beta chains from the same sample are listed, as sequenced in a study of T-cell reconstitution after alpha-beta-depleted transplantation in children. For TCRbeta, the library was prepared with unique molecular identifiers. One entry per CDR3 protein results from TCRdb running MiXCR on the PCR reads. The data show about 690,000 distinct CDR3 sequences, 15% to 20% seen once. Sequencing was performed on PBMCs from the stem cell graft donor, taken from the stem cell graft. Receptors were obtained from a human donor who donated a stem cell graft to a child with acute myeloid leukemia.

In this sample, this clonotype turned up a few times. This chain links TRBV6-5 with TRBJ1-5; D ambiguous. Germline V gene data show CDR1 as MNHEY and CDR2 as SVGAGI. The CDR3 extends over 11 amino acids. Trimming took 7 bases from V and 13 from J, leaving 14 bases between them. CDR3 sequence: CASNRPGEQHF. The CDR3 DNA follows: TGTGCCAGCAACCGCCCGGGCGAGCAGCATTTT.

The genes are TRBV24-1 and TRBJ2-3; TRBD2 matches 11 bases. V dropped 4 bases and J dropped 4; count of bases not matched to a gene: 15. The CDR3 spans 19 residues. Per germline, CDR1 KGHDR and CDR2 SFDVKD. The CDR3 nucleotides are TGTGCCACCAGTGACGATAGCGGGGGGGCCGAATCCTACCCAGATACGCAGTATTTT. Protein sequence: CATSDDSGGAESYPDTQYF.

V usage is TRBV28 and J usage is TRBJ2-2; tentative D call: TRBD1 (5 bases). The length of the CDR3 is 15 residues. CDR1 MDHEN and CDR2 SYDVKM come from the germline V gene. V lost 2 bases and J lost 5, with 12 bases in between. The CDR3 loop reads CASSLPSQGTGELFF. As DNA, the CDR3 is TGTGCCAGCAGTTTACCCTCGCAGGGAACCGGGGAGCTGTTTTTT.

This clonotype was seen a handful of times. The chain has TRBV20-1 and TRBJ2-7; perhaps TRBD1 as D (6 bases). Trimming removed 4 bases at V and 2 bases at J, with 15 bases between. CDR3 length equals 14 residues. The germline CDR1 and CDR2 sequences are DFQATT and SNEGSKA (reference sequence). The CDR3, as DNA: TGCAGTGCTACCCCCGGACAGATAACCTACGAGCAGTACGTC. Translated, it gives CSATPGQITYEQYV.

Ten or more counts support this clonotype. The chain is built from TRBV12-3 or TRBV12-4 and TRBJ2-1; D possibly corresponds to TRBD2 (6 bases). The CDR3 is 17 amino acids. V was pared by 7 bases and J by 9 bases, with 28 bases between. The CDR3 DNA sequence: TGTGCCAGCAACTCAGGAAAGTACGGGACTTATATGAGTGAGCAGTTCTTC. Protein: CASNSGKYGTYMSEQFF.

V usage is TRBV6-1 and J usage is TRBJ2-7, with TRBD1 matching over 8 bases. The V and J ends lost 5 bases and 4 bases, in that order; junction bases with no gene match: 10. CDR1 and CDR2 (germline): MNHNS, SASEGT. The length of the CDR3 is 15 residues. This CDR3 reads CASSQGDRGGYEQYF. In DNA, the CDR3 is TGTGCCAGCAGTCAAGGAGACAGGGGCGGGTACGAGCAGTACTTC.

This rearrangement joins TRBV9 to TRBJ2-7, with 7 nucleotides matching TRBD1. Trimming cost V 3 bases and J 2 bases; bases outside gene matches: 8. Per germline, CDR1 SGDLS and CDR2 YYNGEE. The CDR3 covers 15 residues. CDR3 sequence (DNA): TGTGCCAGCAGCGATTTCCAGGGGGAAACCTACGAGCAGTACGTC. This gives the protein CASSDFQGETYEQYV.

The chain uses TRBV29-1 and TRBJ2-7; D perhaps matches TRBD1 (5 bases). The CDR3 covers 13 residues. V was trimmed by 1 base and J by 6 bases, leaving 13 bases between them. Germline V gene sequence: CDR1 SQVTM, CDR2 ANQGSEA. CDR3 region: CSVEGQGGFEQYF. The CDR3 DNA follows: TGCAGCGTTGAAGGGCAGGGTGGCTTCGAGCAGTACTTC.

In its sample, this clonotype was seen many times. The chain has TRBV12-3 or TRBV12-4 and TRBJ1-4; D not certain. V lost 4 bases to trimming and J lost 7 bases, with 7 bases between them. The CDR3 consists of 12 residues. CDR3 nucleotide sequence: TGTGCCAGCAGTTATTTTAGTGAAAAACTGTTTTTT. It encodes CASSYFSEKLFF.

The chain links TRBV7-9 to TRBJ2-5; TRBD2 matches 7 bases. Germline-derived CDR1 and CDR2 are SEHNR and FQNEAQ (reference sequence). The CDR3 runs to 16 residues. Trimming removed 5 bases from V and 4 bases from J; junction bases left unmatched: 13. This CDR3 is CASSNELARVGETQYF. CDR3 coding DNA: TGTGCCAGCAGCAACGAACTAGCGAGGGTAGGAGAGACCCAGTACTTC. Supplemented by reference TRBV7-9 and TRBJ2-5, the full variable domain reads DTGVSQNPRHKITKRGQNVTFRCDPISEHNRLYWYRQTLGQGPEFLTYFQNEAQLEKSRLLSDRFSAERPKGSFSTLEIQRTEQGDSAMYLCASSNELARVGETQYFGPGTRLLVL.

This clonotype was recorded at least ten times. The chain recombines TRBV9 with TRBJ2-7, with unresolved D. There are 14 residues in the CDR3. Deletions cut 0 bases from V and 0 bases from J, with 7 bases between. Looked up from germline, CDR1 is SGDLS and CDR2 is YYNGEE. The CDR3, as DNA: TGTGCCAGCAGCGTAGAGGTCAGCTCCTACGAGCAGTACTTC. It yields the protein CASSVEVSSYEQYF.

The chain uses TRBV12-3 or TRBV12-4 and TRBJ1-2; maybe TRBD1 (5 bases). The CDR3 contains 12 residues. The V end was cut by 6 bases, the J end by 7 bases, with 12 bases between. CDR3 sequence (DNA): TGTGCCAGCAGCCAAAGCGGGGGTGGCTACACCTTC. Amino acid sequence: CASSQSGGGYTF.

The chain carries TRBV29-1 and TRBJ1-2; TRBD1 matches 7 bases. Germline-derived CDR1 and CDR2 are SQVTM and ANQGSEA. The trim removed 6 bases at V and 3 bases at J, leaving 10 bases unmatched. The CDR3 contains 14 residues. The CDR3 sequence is CSVGGGTDDYGYTF. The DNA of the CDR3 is TGCAGCGTGGGGGGGGGGACAGACGACTATGGCTACACCTTC.

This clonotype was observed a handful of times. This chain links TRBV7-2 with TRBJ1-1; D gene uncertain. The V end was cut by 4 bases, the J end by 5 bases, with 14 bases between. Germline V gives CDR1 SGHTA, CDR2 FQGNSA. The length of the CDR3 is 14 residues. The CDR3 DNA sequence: TGTGCCAGCAGCTCCCCCCGGGCGGGGACTGAAGCTTTCTTT. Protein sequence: CASSSPRAGTEAFF. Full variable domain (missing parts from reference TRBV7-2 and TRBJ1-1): GAGVSQSPSNKVTEKGKDVELRCDPISGHTALYWYRQSLGQGLEFLIYFQGNSAPDKSGLPSDRFSAERTGGSVSTLTIQRTQQEDSAVYLCASSSPRAGTEAFFGQGTRLTVV.

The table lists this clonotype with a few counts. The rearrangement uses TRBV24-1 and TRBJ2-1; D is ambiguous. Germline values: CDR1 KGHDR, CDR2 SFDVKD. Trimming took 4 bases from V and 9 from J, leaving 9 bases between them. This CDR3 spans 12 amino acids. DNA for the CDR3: TGTGCCACCAGTGACACCGCTGGTGAGCAGTTCTTC. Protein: CATSDTAGEQFF.